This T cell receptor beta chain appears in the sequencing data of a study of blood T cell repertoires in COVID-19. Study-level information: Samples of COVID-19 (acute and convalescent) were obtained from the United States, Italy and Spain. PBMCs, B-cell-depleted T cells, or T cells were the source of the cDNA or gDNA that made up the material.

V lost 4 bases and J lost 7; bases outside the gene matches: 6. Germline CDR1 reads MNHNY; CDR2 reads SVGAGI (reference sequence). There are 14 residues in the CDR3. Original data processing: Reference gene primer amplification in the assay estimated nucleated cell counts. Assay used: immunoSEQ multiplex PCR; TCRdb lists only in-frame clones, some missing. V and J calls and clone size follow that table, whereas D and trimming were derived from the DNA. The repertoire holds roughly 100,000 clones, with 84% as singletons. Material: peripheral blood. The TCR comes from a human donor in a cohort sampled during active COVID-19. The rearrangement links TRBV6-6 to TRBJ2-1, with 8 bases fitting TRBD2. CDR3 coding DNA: TGTGCCAGCAGTTTCGCGGGGGGCTCAAATGAGCAGTTCTTC. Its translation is CASSFAGGSNEQFF.